These T cell receptor beta chains were read from a single sample in a study of PD-L1 blockade in urothelial cancer. Sequencing used immunoSEQ multiplex PCR; TCRdb keeps in-frame clones, though not all of them. The table has more than 80,000 clones, roughly 80% seen once. This material consisted of PBMCs, taken around atezolizumab (anti-PD-L1) treatment. Receptors were obtained from a man in his 70s with urothelial cancer. The CDR3 runs from the conserved cysteine through the conserved F or W. A D gene is named only where the DNA matches it firmly. Clone size is stated in some rows and not others, as once, few, many or a class when expanded.

TRBV5-6,-,TRBJ1-2,-,CASSFTGPYGYTF,TGTGCCAGCAGCTTTACAGGGCCTTATGGCTACACCTTC
TRBV11-3,-,TRBJ1-1,-,CASSLGRNTEAFF,TGTGCCAGCAGCTTGGGCAGGAACACTGAAGCTTTCTTT
TRBV9,TRBD1,TRBJ1-1,-,CASSPAGQGAEAFF,TGTGCCAGCAGCCCAGCTGGACAGGGGGCTGAAGCTTTCTTT
TRBV5-5,-,TRBJ2-3,-,CASSLYRRDYTQYF,TGTGCCAGCAGCTTGTACCGCCGGGATTATACGCAGTATTTT
TRBV6-1,-,TRBJ2-5,-,CASTYSRQEQETQYF,TGTGCCAGCACCTACTCTCGACAGGAGCAAGAGACCCAGTACTTC
TRBV18,TRBD1,TRBJ2-5,-,CASSPGQGRQETQYF,TGTGCCAGCTCACCGGGACAGGGAAGGCAAGAGACCCAGTACTTC
TRBV7-6,TRBD2,TRBJ2-7,once,CASSRTSGRDEQYF,TGTGCCAGCAGCCGGACTAGCGGGAGAGACGAGCAGTACTTC
TRBV15,-,TRBJ1-1,few,CATSRGARIMNTEAFF,TGTGCCACCAGCAGAGGGGCAAGAATCATGAACACTGAAGCTTTCTTT
TRBV27,-,TRBJ2-1,-,CASSLLPGARSYNEQFF,TGTGCCAGCAGTTTACTTCCGGGAGCCCGCTCCTACAATGAGCAGTTCTTC
TRBV10-3,TRBD2,TRBJ2-7,-,CAISDSSGAYEQYF,TGTGCCATCAGTGATTCTAGCGGCGCCTACGAGCAGTACTTC
TRBV18,-,TRBJ1-1,-,CASSEQGTGGTEAFF,TGTGCCAGCTCAGAGCAGGGTACGGGGGGCACTGAAGCTTTCTTT
TRBV4-1,-,TRBJ2-1,-,CASSHPGTHYNEQFF,TGCGCCAGCAGCCATCCCGGGACTCACTACAATGAGCAGTTCTTC
TRBV6-4,-,TRBJ1-2,few,CASSSPTGGYTF,TGTGCCAGCAGCTCCCCGACAGGTGGCTACACCTTC
TRBV12-5,-,TRBJ2-1,-,CASGLDSGSSYNEQFF,TGTGCTAGTGGTTTGGATAGCGGTAGCTCCTACAATGAGCAGTTCTTC
TRBV30,-,TRBJ1-1,-,CAWRKGALSAEAFF,TGTGCCTGGAGGAAAGGGGCCCTAAGCGCTGAAGCTTTCTTT
TRBV2,-,TRBJ2-7,-,CASSKTASYEQYF,TGTGCCAGCAGTAAGACAGCGTCCTACGAGCAGTACTTC
TRBV4-2,TRBD1,TRBJ1-2,-,CASSQDRQTGVTNYGYTF,TGTGCCAGCAGCCAAGATCGCCAGACAGGGGTAACTAACTATGGCTACACCTTC
TRBV30,-,TRBJ1-2,-,CAWSVGVGAEEITF,-
TRBV6-1,TRBD2,TRBJ2-3,-,CASMISGGPDTQYF,TGTGCCAGCATGATTAGCGGGGGGCCGGATACGCAGTATTTT
TRBV27,-,TRBJ2-6,-,CASSLQAIRSGANVLTF,TGTGCCAGCAGTTTGCAGGCGATCCGCTCTGGGGCCAACGTCCTGACTTTC
TRBV13,TRBD1,TRBJ1-4,-,CASSYNRGRYEKLFF,TGTGCCAGCAGTTACAACAGGGGTCGGTATGAAAAACTGTTTTTT
TRBV7-9,TRBD1,TRBJ2-2,-,CASSSPTILGTENTGELFF,TGTGCCAGCAGCTCCCCGACAATATTAGGGACAGAGAACACCGGGGAGCTGTTTTTT
TRBV5-1,-,TRBJ1-6,-,CASSFGQSGSPLHF,TGCGCCAGCAGCTTCGGGCAATCGGGGTCACCCCTCCACTTT
TRBV7-9,-,TRBJ2-3,-,CASSLDKGLRTDTQYF,TGTGCCAGCAGTCTCGATAAGGGGCTTCGGACAGATACGCAGTATTTT
TRBV2,TRBD1,TRBJ2-7,-,CASNSAGGYEQYF,TGTGCCAGCAATTCGGCAGGGGGCTACGAGCAGTACTTC
TRBV29-1,TRBD2,TRBJ2-1,-,CSVERGTSGRQVDEQFF,TGCAGCGTTGAACGAGGGACTAGCGGGAGGCAAGTGGATGAGCAGTTCTTC
TRBV28,-,TRBJ2-5,-,CASRRKLIETQYF,TGTGCCAGCCGTAGAAAACTCATAGAGACCCAGTACTTC
TRBV19,TRBD1,TRBJ2-7,once,CASSIPGQTRYEQYF,TGTGCCAGTAGTATTCCGGGACAGACACGTTACGAGCAGTACTTC
TRBV7-3,TRBD2,TRBJ2-2,-,CASSLHSGGANTGELFF,TGTGCCAGCAGCTTACATAGCGGGGGGGCCAACACCGGGGAGCTGTTTTTT
TRBV9,-,TRBJ2-7,-,CASGPAGVGYEQYF,TGTGCCAGCGGGCCTGCAGGGGTAGGCTACGAGCAGTACTTC
TRBV30,-,TRBJ2-5,-,CAWNAGVGETQYF,TGTGCCTGGAACGCAGGGGTTGGGGAGACCCAGTACTTC
TRBV7-2,-,TRBJ2-7,-,CASSLNGGGTEQYF,TGTGCCAGCAGCTTAAATGGGGGGGGCACCGAGCAGTACTTC